The 12 T cell receptor beta chains below all came from one sample that was sequenced in a study of shared clonotypes between healthy human individuals. Data came from immunoSEQ multiplex PCR; TCRdb stores just in-frame clones and leaves some out. The data hold roughly 200,000 clones, with approximately 61% observed a single time. Source material: memory CD4+ T cells sorted from blood. Specified subset: CD45RA-negative fraction. The receptors were sampled from a man between 25 and 39 years old in good health.

J is TRBJ2-5 and V is TRBV21-1; the tabulated D call, TRBD2, remains unverified against the DNA. TRBV21-1 is recorded as a pseudogene. The CDR3 totals 15 residues. Here the CDR3 reads CASNRQVGGQETQYF. As DNA, the CDR3 is TGTGCCAGCAACAGGCAGGTGGGGGGGCAAGAGACCCAGTACTTC.

The chain recombines TRBV7-2 with TRBJ2-3, with TRBD2 matching 7 bases. Trimming took 5 bases from V and 4 from J; bases not matched to a gene: 12. Germline CDR1 and CDR2: SGHTA and FQGNSA. This CDR3 is 16 amino acids long. CDR3 in DNA: TGTGCCAGCAGCCAGACCCGGGCAGGGAGGGCAGATACGCAGTATTTT. Protein: CASSQTRAGRADTQYF.

J is TRBJ1-4 and V is TRBV5-1; D not resolved. V was cut by 0 bases and J by 0 bases, with 15 bases left in between. The CDR3 runs 18 residues. Germline CDR1 reads SGHRS; CDR2 reads YFSETQ. DNA of the CDR3: TGCGCCAGCAGCTTGGAGACAACCAGTTCCGCAACTAATGAAAAACTGTTTTTT. Translated: CASSLETTSSATNEKLFF.

The V call is TRBV27, the J call TRBJ2-7, with a tentative D call TRBD1 (5 bases). V lost 2 bases, J lost 6 bases, and 14 bases lay in between. CDR1 is MNHEY, CDR2 SMNVEV, per germline (reference sequence). The CDR3 contains 14 residues. The CDR3 coding sequence is TGTGCCAGCAGTTTAGCTCAGGGTCGGTCCGAGCAGTACTTC. Its translation: CASSLAQGRSEQYF.

J is TRBJ2-7 and V is TRBV28; possible D gene TRBD2, 7 bases. The CDR3 loop spans 14 amino acids. Germline-derived CDR1 and CDR2 are MDHEN and SYDVKM. Trimming left V 7 bases short and J 3 bases short, with 16 bases between. The CDR3: CASTPQGGYYEQYF. CDR3 DNA: TGTGCCAGCACCCCACAGGGAGGGTACTACGAGCAGTACTTC.

This rearrangement joins TRBV28 to TRBJ2-7; 9 nucleotides align to TRBD2. Per the germline V gene, CDR1 is MDHEN and CDR2 is SYDVKM. The CDR3 contains 16 residues. V lost 5 bases, J lost 6 bases, and 14 bases stayed unmatched. The CDR3 region is CASSIQFGLAMGEQYF. The DNA of the CDR3 is TGTGCCAGCAGTATCCAATTTGGACTAGCGATGGGCGAGCAGTACTTC. Complete variable domain (other parts from reference TRBV28 and TRBJ2-7): DVKVTQSSRYLVKRTGEKVFLECVQDMDHENMFWYRQDPGLGLRLIYFSYDVKMKEKGDIPEGYSVSREKKERFSLILESASTNQTSMYLCASSIQFGLAMGEQYFGPGTRLTVT.

This sequence joins TRBV5-4 and TRBJ1-3; no clear D gene. V lost 3 bases to trimming and J lost 0 bases, with 19 bases between them. The CDR3 sequence is 18 residues long. Germline CDR1 is SGHNT and CDR2 is YYREEE (reference sequence). The DNA for the CDR3 is TGTGCCAGCAGCTCGGCGTCGGCAGCCGCAAGCTCTGGAAACACCATATATTTT. It codes for CASSSASAAASSGNTIYF.

The chain employs TRBV10-3 and TRBJ2-3, with D unclear. This CDR3 spans 14 amino acids. The germline gives CDR1 ENHRY, CDR2 SYGVKD. V was cut by 4 bases and J by 0 bases, with 8 bases left in between. Here the CDR3 reads CAISVSGSTDTQYF. The CDR3 DNA follows: TGTGCCATCAGTGTGAGTGGGAGCACAGATACGCAGTATTTT.

The rearrangement joins TRBV29-1 to TRBJ2-1, with D perhaps matching TRBD2 (5 bases). Germline-derived CDR1 and CDR2 are SQVTM and ANQGSEA. The CDR3 has 14 amino acids. With 2 bases removed from V and 0 bases from J, the gap between germline ends came to 8 bases. The CDR3 spells CSVEKGSSYNEQFF. CDR3 bases: TGCAGCGTTGAAAAAGGGAGCTCCTACAATGAGCAGTTCTTC.

V usage is TRBV6-1 and J usage is TRBJ2-5, with D tentatively TRBD2 (6 bases). This CDR3 has 14 amino acids. V was clipped by 2 bases and J by 7 bases, with 14 bases between them. The germline V gene has CDR1 MNHNS and CDR2 SASEGT. CDR3 bases: TGTGCCAGCAGTGAACTCGGAGGAGCGGGGACCCAGTACTTC. This sequence encodes CASSELGGAGTQYF.

The J gene is TRBJ2-1, the V gene TRBV5-4, with TRBD2 matching 7 bases. V was clipped by 1 base and J by 1 base; unmatched bases: 2. CDR1 and CDR2 (germline): SGHNT, YYREEE (reference sequence). CDR3 length equals 15 residues. The CDR3 DNA reads as TGTGCCAGCAGCTTGACCGGGGGGTCCTACAATGAGCAGTTCTTC. Amino acid sequence: CASSLTGGSYNEQFF.

This clone was observed a handful of times. V is TRBV5-4 and J is TRBJ2-5; TRBD1 or TRBD2 may be the D gene (6 bases each). Germline CDR1 is SGHNT and CDR2 is YYREEE (reference sequence). Trimming cost V 2 bases and J 5 bases, with 13 bases left between them. CDR3 size: 14 residues. The CDR3 bases are TGTGCCAGCAGCTTAGTGGGGGCGGGGGAGACCCAGTACTTC. Encoded protein: CASSLVGAGETQYF.